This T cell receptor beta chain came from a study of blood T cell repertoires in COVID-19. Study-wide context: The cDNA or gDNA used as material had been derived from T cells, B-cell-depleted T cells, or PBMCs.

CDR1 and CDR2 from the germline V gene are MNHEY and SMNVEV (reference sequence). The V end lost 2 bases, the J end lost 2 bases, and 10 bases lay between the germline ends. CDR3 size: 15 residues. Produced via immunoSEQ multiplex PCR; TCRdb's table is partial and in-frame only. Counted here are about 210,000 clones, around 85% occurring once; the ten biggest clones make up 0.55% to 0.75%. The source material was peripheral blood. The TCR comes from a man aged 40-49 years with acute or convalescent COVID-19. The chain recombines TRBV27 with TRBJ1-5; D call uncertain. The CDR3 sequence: CASSLRLIGNQPQHF. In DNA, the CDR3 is TGTGCCAGCAGTTTAAGACTTATTGGCAATCAGCCCCAGCATTTT.